This T cell receptor beta chain was identified in a study of shared clonotypes between healthy human individuals (dated by TCRdb to the early 2020s). General notes on the study: The cohort included three men and two women between 18 and 49 years of age. For each donor, CD4 naive and CD4 memory were each given three plates, CD8 naive was given two plates, and CD8 memory was given one plate. The study deeply sequenced blood TCR repertoires of roughly five healthy adults to estimate repertoire size and the extent of clonotype sharing between individuals. To increase sequencing depth and limit assay-specific biases, different laboratories used diverse techniques to prepare libraries and sequence TCR repertoires. Leukapheresis yielded between about 0.94 and 8.9 billion PBMCs per donor. Beyond this particular receptor, the publication reports: Sampling was restricted to blood, and TCR repertoires in tissue are likely to differ from TCR repertoires in blood. Naive subsets generally had larger estimated clonotype richness than memory subsets. Pairwise subsampling indicated that sequencing depth was expected to affect the degree of clonotype sharing among donors. Incomplete sequencing was indicated by rarefaction of sorted-subset datasets, despite the large sequencing depth. Clonotypes shared by all four sorted-subset donors showed higher generation probabilities than non-shared clonotypes. The genetic and exposure-history diversity represented was limited by the small number of donors. Across a handful of donors, around 5% of naive CD4, around 3.5% of naive CD8, roughly 2.3% of memory CD4, and roughly 0.4% of memory CD8 clonotypes were shared.

Donors were healthy HIV-negative adults with no recently reported acute infections or vaccinations. Only Caucasian adults living in Nashville, Tennessee, USA were represented among the donors. Magnetic negative selection was used to enrich CD4+ T cells, after which naive cells were positively selected on CD45RA and the negative fraction became the memory subset. After blood collection by leukapheresis, PBMCs were isolated using Ficoll-Histopaque density gradient centrifugation and then cryopreserved in the vapor phase of liquid nitrogen. Purity and quantity of every magnetically sorted T cell population were checked by analytical flow cytometry. Genomic DNA was isolated from each sorted fraction and quantified by UV absorbance on a Nanodrop 2000c. Using the deep immunoSEQ assay, TCR CDR3 regions were amplified from genomic DNA by multiplex PCR. Genomic DNA extracted from each cell subset was distributed evenly over all wells of several immunoSEQ 96-well plates, and each plate served as one replicate. Each replicate PCR for sorted subsets received 150 to 250 ng genomic DNA, equal to about 30,000 T cell genomes. The purified libraries were quantified using a Qubit 3.0 fluorometer, sized with a Bioanalyzer 2100, and then quantified again using the KAPA Library Quantification kit. A separate single-read 150-cycle Illumina NextSeq 550 flow cell was used to sequence each immunoSEQ 96-well plate. The authors' analysis ran thus. Because the immunoSEQ output held only junctional sequences and lacked quality scores, the filtering could not match the filtering applied to full-length reads. Sequences were annotated with PyIR, a Python wrapper for IgBLAST v1.9, using IMGT germline references to assign V/J genes and CDR3. Reads with weak V/J assignments (E-value above 1e-6), missing CDR3, stop codons, out-of-frame junctions, or ambiguous translated residues were removed. V3J clonotypes were defined as sequences sharing an identical inferred V gene, J gene, and CDR3 amino acid sequence. The percentage overlap between two repertoires was calculated by dividing the number of shared unique clonotypes by the size of the smaller repertoire. RTK rarefaction, the Chao1 estimator, and Recon v2.1 estimates of unobserved clonotypes were used to assess repertoire richness. For all TCRbeta clonotypes obtained by the gDNA method from several donors, generation probabilities were computed with OLGA. In TCRdb, the immuneACCESS table is reduced to in-frame sequences with V and J assigned. These tables do not hold every clone; where another copy was compared, an unresolved V gene accounts for under half, and the others remain unexplained. Clone size and V and J calls were adopted from that table, with D and trimming inferred from the DNA. In all, the sample holds over 950,000 clones, and 77% of those were seen once. The biggest ten clones account for 0.89% of the sample.

A word on this clone: The antigen this receptor binds is unknown. Base qualities are not provided; no much larger clone lies one nucleotide away.

Sequenced input: memory CD4+ T cells from PBMCs. The sample's cell subset or site label, in plain terms: CD45RA-negative fraction. The clonotype originates from a young man in good health. Some clones in this sample may be carry-over from other donors' samples.

The CDR3 in this case is CASSKEWVGRASYEQYF. Here is the DNA: TGTGCCAGCAGCAAAGAGTGGGTAGGCAGGGCCTCCTACGAGCAGTACTTC. Recombination connected TRBV21-1 to TRBJ2-7; the table's D gene call, TRBD1, was not cross checked with the DNA. TRBV21-1 is a listed pseudogene. The CDR3 holds 17 amino acids from the cysteine to the phenylalanine. Only the CDR3 DNA is retained, 51 bases long and in frame from the first base.